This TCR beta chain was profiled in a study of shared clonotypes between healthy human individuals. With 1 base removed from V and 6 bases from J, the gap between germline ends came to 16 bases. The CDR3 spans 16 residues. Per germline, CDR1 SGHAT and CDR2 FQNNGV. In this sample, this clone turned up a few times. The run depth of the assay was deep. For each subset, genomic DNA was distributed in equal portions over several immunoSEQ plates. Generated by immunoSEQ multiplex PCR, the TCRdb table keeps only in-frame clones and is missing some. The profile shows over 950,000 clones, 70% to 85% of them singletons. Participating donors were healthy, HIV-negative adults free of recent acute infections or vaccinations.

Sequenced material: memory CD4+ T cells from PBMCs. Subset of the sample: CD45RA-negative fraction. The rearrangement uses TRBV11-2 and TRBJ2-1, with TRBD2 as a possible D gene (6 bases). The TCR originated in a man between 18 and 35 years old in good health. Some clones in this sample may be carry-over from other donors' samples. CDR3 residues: CASSLVSGGNINEQFF. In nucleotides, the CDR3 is TGTGCCAGCAGCTTAGTGTCTGGCGGGAACATCAATGAGCAGTTCTTC.